This T cell receptor beta chain appears in the sequencing data of a study of blood T cells in healthy people across ages. Then a second PCR, running roughly 6 to 11 cycles, was carried out with a sample-barcoded 5' primer and a J-beta primer mix. One entry per CDR3 protein results from TCRdb running MiXCR on the 5' RACE reads. The sample includes roughly 700,000 distinct CDR3 sequences, around 45% of them seen just once. For every donor, a draw yielded around 10 milliliters of peripheral blood. In each sample, at least 6.5 million PBMCs were isolated. The CDR3 totals 13 residues. The V gene's germline CDR1 is MNHEY and CDR2 SMNVEV (reference sequence).

The sequence came from a woman aged 55-70 years in good health. V is TRBV27 and J is TRBJ2-5; D remains unclear. The DNA matches TRBJ2-7 better at its end, which makes the J call doubtful. Sequenced material: blood. CDR3 DNA sequence: TGTGCCAGCAGTTTACTCCGTACGGGCGAGCAGTACTTC. Translating it yields CASSLLRTGEQYF.